This T cell receptor (beta chain) came from a study of T cell repertoires in cytomegalovirus infection. Study as a whole: Public TCR beta signatures marked donors with CMV infection and the matching HLA. Study findings and constraints: CMV-specific TCR beta clonotypes restricted by HLA-C were the ones dominating the ex vivo response.

Germline CDR1 SGHKS, CDR2 YYEKEE (reference sequence). This CDR3 contains 14 residues. Trimming stripped 4 bases from V and 6 bases from J, with 17 bases between. Details on this clonotype: The antigen is unknown.

TCRdb used MiXCR to reprocess the reads, holding one entry per CDR3 protein. The table has a few hundred thousand distinct CDR3 sequences, about 15% seen once. The sequence was obtained from a human donor in good health (CMV status not recorded). Some clones in this sample may be carry-over from other donors' samples. The V call is TRBV5-5, the J call TRBJ2-7; D is tentatively TRBD1 or TRBD2 (6 bases each). Sequences were obtained from CD8+ T cells from PBMCs. The CDR3 DNA is TGTGCCAGCAGCGCAAACCGAGGGGGGAGCGAGCAGTACTTC. Its translation: CASSANRGGSEQYF.